Listed here are 28 T cell receptor beta chains from one sample, sequenced in a study of CXCR4 blockade with PD-1 therapy in pancreatic cancer. Libraries were prepared by immunoSEQ multiplex PCR; TCRdb keeps only in-frame clonotypes and omits some of them. The sample contains around 160 clones, approximately 80% of which appear only once. The sample here was tumor tissue, taken before culture. Receptors originate from a human donor with pancreatic ductal adenocarcinoma.

With regard to this clone: Mismatch with germline at one junction end may stem from a read error. V is TRBV11-3 and J is TRBJ2-6, with D maybe TRBD2 (6 bases). CDR3 length: 19 residues. The V gene's germline CDR1 is SGHNT and CDR2 YENEEA. The CDR3 loop reads CASSLELDPGGGGANVLTF. The CDR3 coding sequence is TGTGCCAGCAGCCTAGAACTGGACCCCGGGGGTGGCGGGGCCAACGTCCTGACTTTC.

This clone has just one count. The V gene is TRBV18, the J gene TRBJ2-6; TRBD2 matches 7 bases. Germline trimming cut 2 bases from V and 1 base from J; bases unmatched to any gene: 5. The CDR3 is 17 residues long. CDR1 and CDR2 from the germline V gene are KGHSH and LQKENI. CDR3 sequence (DNA): TGTGCCAGCTCACCATCAGGCGGGGGTTCTGGGGCCAACGTCCTGACTTTC. Translation: CASSPSGGGSGANVLTF.

The chain couples TRBV7-5 to TRBJ1-1. TRBV7-5 is termed a pseudogene. The CDR3 is made up of 14 amino acids. The CDR3 nucleotides are TGTGCCAGCAGCTTAGTCTTTGGGGGCACTGAAGCTTTCTTT. Its protein product is CASSLVFGGTEAFF.

V is TRBV19 and J is TRBJ1-5; no clear D. Germline V CDR1 and CDR2: LNHDA, SQIVND (reference sequence). This CDR3 has 13 amino acids. V lost 7 bases, J lost 6 bases, and 13 bases lay in between. CDR3 nucleotide sequence: TGTGCCAGTATGAAGGTTGTAGGTCAGCCCCAGCATTTT. It specifies CASMKVVGQPQHF.

The CDR3 DNA is TGTGCCAGTAGTATAGAGACTAGCGGGAGATGGGAGACCCAGTACTTC. Encoded protein: CASSIETSGRWETQYF. V is TRBV19 and J is TRBJ2-5, with 12 bases lining up with TRBD2. V shed 0 bases, J shed 5 bases, and the junction held 4 bases outside the gene matches. The CDR3 runs to 16 residues. CDR1 LNHDA and CDR2 SQIVND come from the germline V gene (reference sequence).

On this clone itself: The junction and the germline gene differ at one end; a read error may be behind it. The chain is built from TRBV28 and TRBJ1-2; possible D gene TRBD1, 5 bases. Germline CDR1 is MDHEN and CDR2 is SYDVKM. CDR3 length: 13 amino acids. The CDR3: CASTPAARDFFFF. In DNA form, the CDR3 reads TGTGCCAGCACCCCCGCCGCTCGGGACTTTTTTTTCTTC.

The J gene is TRBJ1-2, the V gene TRBV19; weak D call: TRBD1 (6 bases). With 3 bases removed from V and 2 bases from J, the gap between germline ends came to 7 bases. Germline V gene sequence: CDR1 LNHDA, CDR2 SQIVND (reference sequence). This CDR3 contains 13 residues. Here the CDR3 DNA reads TGTGCCAGTAGTATTCAGGGGAACTATGGCTACACCTTC. Its protein is CASSIQGNYGYTF.

V is TRBV6-8 and J is TRBJ2-2; tentative D call: TRBD2 (5 bases). CDR3 size: 19 residues. CDR1 is MNHGY and CDR2 is SAAAGT in the germline V gene. Trimming removed 0 bases from V and 7 bases from J, with 24 bases in between. CDR3 protein: CASSYSPWGVEGSLGELFF. The CDR3 DNA is TGTGCCAGCAGTTACTCCCCTTGGGGTGTAGAGGGTAGTCTCGGGGAGCTGTTTTTT.

The rearrangement uses TRBV1 and TRBJ1-5. TRBV1 is shown as a pseudogene. This CDR3 contains 18 residues. CDR3 region: CASSQDRGALRGNQPQHF. The CDR3 nucleotides read TGCGCCAGCAGCCAAGATCGGGGGGCGCTAAGGGGGAATCAGCCCCAGCATTTT.

V usage is TRBV6-8 and J usage is TRBJ2-1; 9 bases line up with TRBD2. From germline, CDR1 is MNHGY and CDR2 SAAAGT. The V segment lost 5 bases and the J segment 6 bases; nucleotides outside the gene matches: 11. This CDR3 has 16 amino acids. The CDR3 nucleotides are TGTGCCAGCAGTAAGCTTAGCGGGAGCGCCAGCAATGAGCAGTTCTTC. This gives the protein CASSKLSGSASNEQFF.

The rearrangement joins TRBV18 to TRBJ2-7; 11 bases are shared with TRBD2. This CDR3 region has 19 residues. V was clipped by 4 bases and J by 0 bases; unmatched bases: 14. CDR1 and CDR2 (germline): KGHSH, LQKENI. CDR3 region: CASSRRPTSGIWGSYEQYF. The CDR3 DNA is TGTGCCAGCTCACGCCGGCCGACTAGCGGGATTTGGGGCTCCTACGAGCAGTACTTC.

The chain carries TRBV18 and TRBJ1-1; D perhaps matches TRBD1 (5 bases). This CDR3 contains 15 residues. V was pared by 0 bases and J by 1 base, with 9 bases between. Germline V gives CDR1 KGHSH, CDR2 LQKENI. Here the CDR3 DNA reads TGTGCCAGCTCACCACCGGCAGGGTGGAACACTGAAGCTTTCTTT. It codes for CASSPPAGWNTEAFF.

V gene TRBV19 combines with J gene TRBJ1-4, with D maybe TRBD1 (6 bases). In germline, CDR1 is LNHDA, CDR2 SQIVND (reference sequence). The CDR3 extends over 15 amino acids. The V and J ends lost 0 bases and 8 bases respectively, with 13 bases between them. The CDR3: CASSIDAGAEEKLFF. The CDR3 DNA sequence: TGTGCCAGTAGTATAGATGCAGGGGCAGAGGAAAAACTGTTTTTT.

This clone showed up just once. The chain recombines TRBV6-8 with TRBJ2-3, with D possibly matching TRBD2 (5 bases). CDR3 length: 16 amino acids. CDR1 and CDR2 (germline): MNHGY, SAAAGT. V was cut by 2 bases and J by 0 bases, with 12 bases left in between. CDR3 sequence: CASSYGGSLSTDTQYF. CDR3 nucleotides: TGTGCCAGCAGTTACGGTGGGAGCTTAAGCACAGATACGCAGTATTTT.

This clone was detected a few times. The J gene is TRBJ1-1, the V gene TRBV11-3; weak D call: TRBD1 (5 bases). Between the trimmed V and J ends, which lost 6 bases and 4 bases, there was a span of 15 bases. CDR1 is SGHNT and CDR2 is YENEEA in the germline V gene. The CDR3 runs to 14 residues. CDR3 DNA: TGTGCCAGCAGAGGGGACTTGGGGAGCACTGAAGCTTTCTTT. Its protein is CASRGDLGSTEAFF.

DNA for the CDR3: TGTGCCAGCTCACCGATAGGACAGGTCAACAATGAGCAGTTCTTC. Protein: CASSPIGQVNNEQFF. V gene TRBV18 combines with J gene TRBJ2-1, with 7 bases matching TRBD1. Germline-derived CDR1 and CDR2 are KGHSH and LQKENI. Unmatched junction bases numbered 7, after V lost 3 bases and J lost 5 bases. This CDR3 has 15 residues.

The gene calls are TRBV15 and TRBJ1-5; 8 positions agree with TRBD1. V lost 4 bases, J lost 0 bases, and 8 bases stayed unmatched. CDR3 length: 17 residues. The germline CDR1 and CDR2 sequences are LNHNV and YYDKDF (reference sequence). The CDR3 nucleotides are TGTGCCACCAGCACCCGATGGGACAGGTTTAGCAATCAGCCCCAGCATTTT. Protein product: CATSTRWDRFSNQPQHF.

Here the CDR3 DNA reads TGTGCCAGCAGTGTCTGGGACAGCTCCTACGAGCAGTACTTC. Translating gives CASSVWDSSYEQYF. This sequence joins TRBV25-1 and TRBJ2-7, with 7 bases identical to TRBD1. Losses at the gene ends were 4 bases for V and 0 bases for J; bases not matched to a gene: 3. From germline, CDR1 is MGHDK and CDR2 SYGVNS. The CDR3 contains 14 residues.

CDR3 protein: CASSPRLAGARGYNEQFF. DNA of the CDR3: TGTGCCAGCTCACCAAGACTAGCGGGGGCCCGGGGGTACAATGAGCAGTTCTTC. This chain connects TRBV18 to TRBJ2-1, with TRBD2 matching 12 bases. CDR3 length: 18 amino acids. The V gene end was trimmed by 2 bases and the J gene end by 4 bases; junction bases not matched to a gene: 9. CDR1 and CDR2 from the germline V gene are KGHSH and LQKENI.

Written as DNA, the CDR3 is TGCAGCGTTGGACAGGGCGCGAGGGAGACCCAGTACTTC. Translation gives CSVGQGARETQYF. This rearrangement joins TRBV29-1 to TRBJ2-5; 7 bases are a match to TRBD1. CDR3 length: 13 amino acids. Germline CDR1 SQVTM, CDR2 ANQGSEA. V shed 4 bases and J 5 bases; nucleotides not matched to a gene: 7.

The gene calls are TRBV18 and TRBJ2-1; D uncertain. The V gene lost 2 bases and the J gene lost 5 bases, with 10 bases spanning the gap. Germline V gene sequence: CDR1 KGHSH, CDR2 LQKENI. This CDR3 comprises 14 residues. CDR3: CASSPGITDNEQFF. The CDR3 DNA sequence: TGTGCCAGCTCACCAGGTATCACCGACAATGAGCAGTTCTTC.

The CDR3 loop is CASSLVVGRAYNEQFF. In DNA form, the CDR3 reads TGTGCCAGCAGTCTAGTCGTCGGGAGGGCCTACAATGAGCAGTTCTTC. The V call is TRBV11-3, the J call TRBJ2-1; 8 nucleotides agree with TRBD2. Germline values: CDR1 SGHNT, CDR2 YENEEA. V lost 6 bases and J lost 2; bases outside the gene matches: 9. The CDR3 has 16 residues.

V is TRBV30 and J is TRBJ1-3; D is uncertain. Germline CDR1 GTSNPN, CDR2 SVGIG (reference sequence). This CDR3 is built from 12 residues. Trimming left V 2 bases short and J 4 bases short, with 6 bases between. The CDR3 here is CAWSITGNTIYF. The CDR3 DNA reads as TGTGCCTGGAGTATTACGGGAAACACCATATATTTT.

J is TRBJ2-1 and V is TRBV6-8; TRBD2 aligns across 12 bases. J was trimmed by 6 bases and V by 5 bases; bases with no gene match: 5. This CDR3 is built from 15 residues. CDR1 is MNHGY and CDR2 is SAAAGT in the germline V gene. As DNA, the CDR3 is TGTGCCAGCAGTCGACTAGCGGGAGTGTCCAATGAGCAGTTCTTC. Translation gives CASSRLAGVSNEQFF.

This chain uses TRBV6-8 with TRBJ2-7, with unresolved D. The length of the CDR3 is 13 residues. Germline-derived CDR1 and CDR2 are MNHGY and SAAAGT. Between the trimmed V and J ends, which lost 8 bases and 4 bases, there was a span of 15 bases. CDR3: CASGDRLRYEQYF. CDR3 nucleotide sequence: TGTGCCAGCGGGGATCGGTTGCGATACGAGCAGTACTTC.

This rearrangement joins TRBV23-1 to TRBJ2-7; 10 nucleotides match TRBD2. TRBV23-1 is known as an ORF, though its function is uncertain. This CDR3 is built from 15 residues. Unmatched junction bases numbered 9, after V lost 6 bases and J lost 4 bases. The CDR3 coding sequence is TGCGCCAGCAGCTTGATGGCTAGCGGGAGTTACGAGCAGTACTTC. It translates to CASSLMASGSYEQYF.

Comment on this clone: An end of the junction does not agree with germline; a read error may underlie this. The chain is built from TRBV19 and TRBJ2-3; TRBD2 is a possible D gene (6 bases). The CDR3 is 15 amino acids. CDR1 is LNHDA and CDR2 is SQIVND in the germline V gene (reference sequence). The DNA for the CDR3 is TGTGCCAGTAGGATAGCGGCTGGGAACACAGATACGCAGTATTTT. Translation: CASRIAAGNTDTQYF. The full variable domain, its missing parts supplied by reference TRBV19 and TRBJ2-3, is DGGITQSPKYLFRKEGQNVTLSCEQNLNHDAMYWYRQDPGQGLRLIYYSQIVNDFQKGDIAEGYSVSREKKESFPLTVTSAQKNPTAFYLCASRIAAGNTDTQYFGPGTRLTVL.

The count of this clone is one. The chain carries TRBV28 and TRBJ1-1; the D is unclear. The germline V gene has CDR1 MDHEN and CDR2 SYDVKM. The CDR3 consists of 13 residues. V was clipped by 3 bases and J by 1 base, with 6 bases between them. CDR3 sequence reads: CASSLVRNTEAFF. The CDR3 region has the DNA TGTGCCAGCAGTTTGGTGCGGAACACTGAAGCTTTCTTT.